This is a list of T cell receptor beta chains from one sample in a study of identical twins. TCRdb re-analysed the 5' RACE reads in MiXCR, keeping a single row per CDR3 protein. The profile shows 550,000 to 700,000 distinct CDR3 sequences, about 20% of them singletons. These data also featured in a second study, about T cells expressing NK-cell markers.

Specimen: PBMCs. All receptors come from a woman younger than 35 in good health. The CDR3 runs from the conserved cysteine through the conserved F or W. The order of the fields is J gene, D gene, V gene, clone size, CDR3 DNA, CDR3 protein. The D gene is left open where the match is weak. Where a row states a size, it is once, few, many or the class of an expanded clone; other rows omit it.

>TRBJ1-2|NA|TRBV7-2|few
TGTGCCAGCAGTCCGACTACCAGCGATTTCGGGGGCTACACCTTC
CASSPTTSDFGGYTF
>TRBJ2-6|NA|TRBV20-1|few
TGCAGTGCACAAACAGGGCATGGGGCCAACGTCCTGACTTTC
CSAQTGHGANVLTF
>TRBJ2-3|NA|TRBV24-1|NA
TGTGCCACCAGTGACCATGGAGGAGATACGCAGTATTTT
CATSDHGGDTQYF
>TRBJ2-3|TRBD2|TRBV5-6|few
TGTGCCAGCAGCTTGGCGAACTTACTAGCGGGGGGGGCAGATACGCAGTATTTT
CASSLANLLAGGADTQYF
>TRBJ2-3|TRBD2|TRBV6-1|many
TGTGCCAGCAGCCTTGGGACTAGCGGCACAGATACGCAGTATTTT
CASSLGTSGTDTQYF
>TRBJ2-5|TRBD2|TRBV20-1|NA
TGCAGTGCCACCCCGGGACTAGCGGGGCTCCAAGAGACCCAGTACTTC
CSATPGLAGLQETQYF
>TRBJ2-3|NA|TRBV7-9|few
TGTGCCAGCAGCTTGCGGGGTCTAGATACGCAGTATTTT
CASSLRGLDTQYF
>TRBJ1-5|NA|TRBV20-1|few
TGCAGTGCTAGATCTGGGGGTGAAAATCAGCCCCAGCATTTT
CSARSGGENQPQHF
>TRBJ2-2|TRBD1|TRBV12-3/TRBV12-4|NA
TGTGCCAGCAGTTTCAGGGGGTCCACCGGGGAGCTGTTTTTT
CASSFRGSTGELFF
>TRBJ2-2|NA|TRBV5-1|NA
TGCGCCAGCAGGGCGCCAAACACCGGGGAGCTGTTTTTT
CASRAPNTGELFF
>TRBJ2-5|NA|TRBV10-2|NA
TGCGCCAGCAGAGGGGAGAACCAAGAGACCCAGTACTTC
CASRGENQETQYF
>TRBJ2-3|NA|TRBV4-3|NA
TGCGCCAGCAGCCAAGATATCGTATCGGCAGGGAACACAGATACGCAGTATTTT
CASSQDIVSAGNTDTQYF
>TRBJ2-7|TRBD2|TRBV27|NA
TGTGCCAGCAGTTGGGCTAGCGGTTACGAGCAGTACTTC
CASSWASGYEQYF
>TRBJ2-1|NA|TRBV20-1|NA
TGCAGTGCCGCCCCGGGTGGGGGACCGGACAATGAGCAGTTCTTC
CSAAPGGGPDNEQFF
>TRBJ2-5|TRBD2|TRBV29-1|few
TGCAGCGTTGACTTACGGGCTAGCGGGGCTGGTGAGACCCAGTACTTC
CSVDLRASGAGETQYF
>TRBJ2-7|NA|TRBV5-1|many
TGCGCCAGCAGCTTGACTGACTACGAGCAGTACTTC
CASSLTDYEQYF
>TRBJ1-1|NA|TRBV4-3|NA
TGCGCCAGCAGCCGCGACACAGGGCAAGCTTTCTTT
CASSRDTGQAFF
>TRBJ1-2|TRBD1|TRBV11-2|few
TGTGCCAGCAGCTTTGGCGACAGGGGTCCGGGCTACACCTTC
CASSFGDRGPGYTF
>TRBJ2-3|NA|TRBV12-3/TRBV12-4|NA
TGTGCCAACTCTAAGGGGCACACAGATACGCAGTATTTT
CANSKGHTDTQYF
>TRBJ2-5|TRBD1|TRBV20-1|NA
TGCAGTGCTAGAGTTCCGGGACAGGATCGCGAGACCCAGTACTTC
CSARVPGQDRETQYF
>TRBJ2-5|TRBD1|TRBV9|NA
TGTGCCAGCAGCGCGACGACAGGGGTAAAGACCCAGTACTTC
CASSATTGVKTQYF
>TRBJ2-3|NA|TRBV12-3/TRBV12-4|NA
TGTGCCAGCTCAGGTGGACGCGCAGATACGCAGTATTTT
CASSGGRADTQYF
>TRBJ2-3|TRBD2|TRBV20-1|NA
TGCAGTGCTAGCGACCGTAGCGGGAGAACAGATACGCAGTATTTT
CSASDRSGRTDTQYF
>TRBJ2-4|NA|TRBV5-1|NA
TGCGCCAGCAGCTTTCGGGGTGACATTCAGTACTTC
CASSFRGDIQYF
>TRBJ2-7|NA|TRBV5-1|NA
TGCGCCAGCAGCTTGGTTGGATTCTACGAGCAGTACTTC
CASSLVGFYEQYF
>TRBJ2-7|NA|TRBV4-3|NA
TGCGCCAGCAGCCAGGAGGACGGCTACGAGCAGTACTTC
CASSQEDGYEQYF
>TRBJ2-2|NA|TRBV29-1|NA
TGCAGCGCCCATAGTGGTACCGGGGAGCTGTTTTTT
CSAHSGTGELFF
>TRBJ1-1|NA|TRBV7-2|few
TGTGCCAGCAGCGACAGACTTGGGACTGAAGCTTTCTTT
CASSDRLGTEAFF
>TRBJ2-1|NA|TRBV7-2|few
TGTGCCAGCAGCTTCCCGAGTCTTGAGCAGTTCTTC
CASSFPSLEQFF
>TRBJ2-3|TRBD2|TRBV5-6|NA
TGTGCCAGCAGTATCTTAATAGCGGGAGGTTTCACAGATACGCAGTATTTT
CASSILIAGGFTDTQYF